The present entry profiles one T cell receptor beta chain with its context. This sample is drawn from a study of T cell changes during pregnancy in multiple sclerosis. Trimming took 4 bases from V and 6 from J; bases not matched to a gene: 13. CDR3 length: 17 amino acids. Germline V lookup: CDR1 MDHEN, CDR2 SYDVKM. Method: immunoSEQ multiplex PCR; TCRdb's copy keeps in-frame clones and lacks some. The repertoire consists of about 61,000 clones, with 93% occurring once and the leading ten covering about 2.5%. The chain couples TRBV28 to TRBJ2-3; TRBD2 matches at 10 bases. This TCR was recovered from a female donor with multiple sclerosis, enrolled in a pregnancy study. Sequencing was performed on CD8+ T cells from peripheral blood mononuclear cells, taken in the third trimester of pregnancy. In DNA, the CDR3 is TGTGCCAGCAGTTGGGCGACTAGCGGGTATCAAGCGGATACGCAGTATTTT. Amino acid sequence: CASSWATSGYQADTQYF.